This TCR beta chain was sequenced for a study of blood T cell repertoires in COVID-19. Study at large: The samples span acute and convalescent COVID-19 from the United States, Italy and Spain.

How the authors handled the data: Reference gene primer amplification gave estimated nucleated cell counts. Data came from immunoSEQ multiplex PCR; TCRdb stores just in-frame clones and leaves some out. Clone size and V and J calls were adopted from that table, with D and trimming inferred from the DNA. The table includes about 210,000 clones, approximately 80% detected once. Ages ranged from about 18 to 89 years, with residence in around 24 US areas. Participants had their cohort set by participant-reported clinical history. The CDR3 is made up of 14 amino acids. From germline, CDR1 is LGHDT and CDR2 YNNKEL (reference sequence). The V and J ends lost 6 bases and 8 bases, in that order; junction bases with no gene match: 10.

The sequencing sample was made of PBMCs or T cells enriched from blood (not recorded which). This clonotype was sampled from a man in his thirties or forties with acute COVID-19. This chain links TRBV3-1 (or the pseudogene TRBV3-2) with TRBJ2-1, with TRBD1 identical over 7 bases. CDR3 coding DNA: TGTGCCAGCAGAGCGACAGGGTTCGGGCATGAGCAGTTCTTC. Translated, it gives CASRATGFGHEQFF.